The clone carrying this T cell receptor (beta chain) was counted a few times. Library construction for TCR beta used iRepertoire HTBI primers and Arm-PCR of CDR3 regions. TCRdb re-derived calls from the multiplex PCR reads in MiXCR, one entry per CDR3 protein. Among around 460,000 distinct CDR3 sequences, under 25% were seen once, and the ten largest hold under 15%. This sample is drawn from a study of regulatory T cells in long-lasting Graves disease. The CDR3 runs to 13 residues. The trim removed 0 bases at V and 6 bases at J, leaving 1 base unmatched. Germline V gene lookup returns CDR1 GTSNPN and CDR2 SVGIG (reference sequence). Time point in this sample: persistent/refractory GD, antithyroid drugs over 5 years with positive TRAb. After RNA was extracted from PBMCs, the TCR library was made from it. A volume of 8.5 to 10 milliliters of peripheral blood was collected in EDTA tubes.

This chain links TRBV30 with TRBJ2-2; 7 bases match TRBD2. The TCR sequence derives from a female donor with Graves disease. The starting material was peripheral blood mononuclear cells (PBMCs), obtained when the disease was refractory, from a patient treated with antithyroid drugs. The chain's CDR3 is CAWSVREAGELFF. DNA of the CDR3: TGTGCCTGGAGTGTACGGGAGGCCGGGGAGCTGTTTTTT. The full variable domain, completed using reference TRBV30 and TRBJ2-2, is SQTIHQWPATLVQPVGSPLSLECTVEGTSNPNLYWYRQAAGRGLQLLFYSVGIGQISSEVPQNLSASRPQDRQFILSSKKLLLSDSGFYLCAWSVREAGELFFGEGSRLTVL.